The rows below give T cell receptor beta chains drawn from one sample of a study of blood T cell repertoires in COVID-19. TCRdb keeps only in-frame clones here, not all; method: immunoSEQ multiplex PCR. The sample holds some 150,000 clones, 86% seen once. The sample taken for sequencing was peripheral blood. The receptors were sampled from a woman aged 60-75 years with acute or convalescent COVID-19. CDR3s leave out the opening cysteine and the closing phenylalanine or tryptophan.

J gene | V gene | CDR3 protein
TRBJ1-1 | TRBV4-1 | ASSHAGTGGAGTEAF
TRBJ1-5 | TRBV9 | ASSVRADSNQPQH
TRBJ2-7 | TRBV7-2 | ASSLGPGGEQY
TRBJ1-1 | TRBV7-9 | ASSTPGQGAPTEAF
TRBJ1-3 | TRBV4-2 | ASSQETGSSGNTIY
TRBJ2-3 | TRBV9 | ASSVALTQKSGGATDTQY
TRBJ1-3 | TRBV9 | ASSPYNRAAGNTIY
TRBJ2-5 | TRBV6-5 | AGGTGREHPETQY
TRBJ1-1 | TRBV27 | ASSGYGGHTEAF
TRBJ1-3 | TRBV19 | ASSMDTYSGNTIY
TRBJ1-2 | TRBV18 | ASSLTPRRGYT
TRBJ1-3 | TRBV5-1 | ASSEGSGNTIY
TRBJ1-5 | TRBV2 | ASNYGTEQYSNQPQH
TRBJ1-3 | TRBV4-2 | ASSQLTGNTIY
TRBJ2-1 | TRBV19 | ASSVSLRGSYNEQF
TRBJ2-7 | TRBV16 | ASSQSAGSYEQY
TRBJ2-3 | TRBV27 | ASSWAGGADTQY
TRBJ1-2 | TRBV28 | ASSWAGGSYGYT
TRBJ2-3 | TRBV3-1/TRBV3-2 | ASSPSMSDRVQTQY
TRBJ1-1 | TRBV9 | ASSVGTGRGMNTEAF
TRBJ2-1 | TRBV2 | ASSSSDRGPNNEQF
TRBJ1-2 | TRBV7-9 | ASSSHRLYGYT
TRBJ1-6 | TRBV6-1 | ASSELGGLNSPLH